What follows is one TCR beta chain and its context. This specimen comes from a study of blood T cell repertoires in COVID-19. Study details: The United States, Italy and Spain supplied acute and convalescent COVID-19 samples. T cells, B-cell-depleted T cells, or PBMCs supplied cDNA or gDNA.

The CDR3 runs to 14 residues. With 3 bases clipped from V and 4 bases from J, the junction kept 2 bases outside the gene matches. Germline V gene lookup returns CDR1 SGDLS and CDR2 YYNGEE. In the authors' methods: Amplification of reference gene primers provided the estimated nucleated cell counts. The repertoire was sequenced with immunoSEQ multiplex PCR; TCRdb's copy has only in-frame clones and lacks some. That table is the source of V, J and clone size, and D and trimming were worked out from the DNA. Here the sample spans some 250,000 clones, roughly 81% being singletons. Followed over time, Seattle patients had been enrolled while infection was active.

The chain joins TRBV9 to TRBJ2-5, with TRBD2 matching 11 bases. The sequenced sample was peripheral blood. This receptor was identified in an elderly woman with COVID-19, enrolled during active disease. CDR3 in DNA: TGTGCCAGCAGCGCCGGACTAGCGGGAGAGACCCAGTACTTC. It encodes CASSAGLAGETQYF.